The 23 T cell receptor beta chains reported below all come from one sample, sequenced in a study of blood T cell repertoires in COVID-19. Some clones are missing from TCRdb's copy, which holds only in-frame ones; the method was immunoSEQ multiplex PCR. The sample holds around 500,000 clones, roughly 90% seen once. The sample consisted of PBMCs or T cells enriched from blood (not recorded which). Receptors were obtained from a woman in her thirties or forties who had recovered from COVID-19.

V gene TRBV30 combines with J gene TRBJ1-1, with a weak D call TRBD1 (5 bases). This CDR3 is 13 amino acids long. Trimming cost V 0 bases and J 7 bases, with 12 bases left between them. Germline V gene data show CDR1 as GTSNPN and CDR2 as SVGIG (reference sequence). In nucleotides, the CDR3 is TGTGCCTGGAGTGTAGGTTTCGACAGTGAAGCTTTCTTT. Translated, it gives CAWSVGFDSEAFF.

The chain is built from TRBV5-4 and TRBJ1-1; TRBD1 aligns across 8 bases. Germline V gene sequence: CDR1 SGHNT, CDR2 YYREEE (reference sequence). Trimming cost V 0 bases and J 2 bases; bases outside gene matches: 6. CDR3 size: 16 residues. Here the CDR3 reads CASSLGDRRINTEAFF. The DNA of the CDR3 is TGTGCCAGCAGCTTGGGGGACAGGCGAATTAACACTGAAGCTTTCTTT. Using reference TRBV5-4 and TRBJ1-1 for the parts outside the CDR3, the full variable domain is ETGVTQSPTHLIKTRGQQVTLRCSSQSGHNTVSWYQQALGQGPQFIFQYYREEENGRGNFPPRFSGLQFPNYSSELNVNALELDDSALYLCASSLGDRRINTEAFFGQGTRLTVV.

V and J are TRBV18 and TRBJ2-5; 12 positions agree with TRBD2. After removal of 6 bases from V and 5 bases from J, the junction contained 13 bases not matched to a gene. CDR3 size: 17 residues. The germline gives CDR1 KGHSH, CDR2 LQKENI. The CDR3 region has the DNA TGTGCCAGCTCTAAACTCCTAGCGGGAGGGCGTCGGGAGACCCAGTACTTC. It specifies CASSKLLAGGRRETQYF.

The V call is TRBV4-3, the J call TRBJ1-2; 9 positions agree with TRBD1. The CDR3 has 14 amino acids. Germline-derived CDR1 and CDR2 are LGHNA and YSLEER. The V segment lost 4 bases and the J segment 2 bases; nucleotides outside the gene matches: 2. CDR3 in amino acids: CASSRGTGNYGYTF. The CDR3 DNA is TGCGCCAGCAGCCGGGGGACAGGGAACTATGGCTACACCTTC.

In this sample, this clone turned up a few times. The chain has TRBV27 and TRBJ2-7; 9 bases align to TRBD1. This CDR3 comprises 17 residues. Per germline, CDR1 MNHEY and CDR2 SMNVEV (reference sequence). J lost 5 bases, V lost 0 bases, and 11 bases had no gene match. CDR3 region: CASSLSLLGQGTHEQYF. As DNA, the CDR3 is TGTGCCAGCAGTTTATCGTTGTTGGGACAGGGAACCCACGAGCAGTACTTC.

The sample holds a few counts of this clone. V gene TRBV19 combines with J gene TRBJ1-1, with 11 positions matching TRBD1. Germline trimming cut 6 bases from V and 7 bases from J; bases unmatched to any gene: 10. The CDR3 contains 15 residues. The germline CDR1 and CDR2 sequences are LNHDA and SQIVND (reference sequence). CDR3 sequence (DNA): TGTGCCAGTAGGCCGGACAGGGGGCCCAGGGGTGAAGCTTTCTTT. Protein sequence: CASRPDRGPRGEAFF.

In DNA, the CDR3 is TGCGCCAGCAGCCGTCTGACAGGGCAGGGCTACGAGCAGTACTTC. It yields the protein CASSRLTGQGYEQYF. V usage is TRBV4-1 and J usage is TRBJ2-7, with 7 bases that match TRBD1. CDR1 MGHRA and CDR2 YSYEKL come from the germline V gene. This CDR3 contains 15 residues. V lost 4 bases to trimming and J lost 3 bases; unmatched junction nucleotides: 9.

The gene calls are TRBV7-2 and TRBJ1-5, with 7 positions matching TRBD1. V trimming: 6 bases; J trimming: 1 base; junction bases outside the gene matches: 0. This CDR3 has 13 amino acids. The germline gives CDR1 SGHTA, CDR2 FQGNSA. The CDR3 sequence: CASRGQSNQPQHF. The CDR3 region has the DNA TGTGCCAGCAGGGGACAGAGCAATCAGCCCCAGCATTTT.

A note on this clone: The junction departs from germline at one end; a sequencing error may be responsible. The V gene is TRBV7-9, the J gene TRBJ1-2; D is unresolved. The CDR3 has 13 amino acids. Germline CDR1 and CDR2: SEHNR and FQNEAQ (reference sequence). In DNA, the CDR3 is TGTGCCAGCCGCTTTGGGCCGGGGTATGGCTACACCTTC. The encoded protein is CASRFGPGYGYTF.

This clone was observed a handful of times. J is TRBJ1-5 and V is TRBV6-5, with 7 bases fitting TRBD1. Germline values: CDR1 MNHEY, CDR2 SVGAGI. The CDR3 spans 15 residues. Trimming removed 6 bases from V and 2 bases from J; junction bases left unmatched: 7. CDR3 DNA sequence: TGTGCCAGCAGACCAGTTGGACAGGGCAATCAGCCCCAGCATTTT. Amino acids: CASRPVGQGNQPQHF.

This clone has only one observation. The chain couples TRBV11-2 to TRBJ2-2; D is uncertain. Trimming cost V 2 bases and J 6 bases, with 10 bases left between them. CDR3 length: 14 amino acids. Looked up from germline, CDR1 is SGHAT and CDR2 is FQNNGV. The CDR3 nucleotides are TGTGCCAGCAGCTTAAGTCCGGGTGCCGGGGAGCTGTTTTTT. Translation: CASSLSPGAGELFF.

The chain uses TRBV29-1 and TRBJ2-1; tentative D call: TRBD1 (6 bases). Germline loops: CDR1 SQVTM, CDR2 ANQGSEA. The CDR3 consists of 14 residues. Trimming cost V 2 bases and J 1 base, with 9 bases left between them. CDR3: CSVERQGSYNEQFF. CDR3 bases: TGCAGCGTTGAACGGCAGGGGTCCTACAATGAGCAGTTCTTC.

This chain connects TRBV14 to TRBJ2-7; tentatively, D is TRBD1 (5 bases). V lost 0 bases and J lost 3, with 15 bases in between. The CDR3 loop spans 16 amino acids. The germline CDR1 and CDR2 sequences are SGHDN and FVKESK. The CDR3 DNA reads as TGTGCCAGCAGCCAAGATCGGAGACAGTCCATCTACGAGCAGTACTTC. Translated, it gives CASSQDRRQSIYEQYF.

This chain links TRBV14 with TRBJ2-1; 7 bases align to TRBD2. The CDR3 has 15 residues. The V gene's germline CDR1 is SGHDN and CDR2 FVKESK. V lost 5 bases and J lost 5; bases outside the gene matches: 9. The CDR3 bases are TGTGCCAGCAGCATGGAGTCCGGGAGGAACAATGAGCAGTTCTTC. Its translation: CASSMESGRNNEQFF.

This clone was detected only a few times. Germline is not matched at one junction end, which may reflect a read error. The chain links TRBV7-7 to TRBJ2-3; weak D call: TRBD2 (5 bases). CDR3 length: 15 amino acids. CDR1 is SSHAT and CDR2 is FNYEAQ in the germline V gene (reference sequence). The CDR3 nucleotides are TGTGCTAGCAGCCAAAGGGTGGACTTCACAGATACGCAGTATTTT. Translation: CASSQRVDFTDTQYF.

The chain carries TRBV7-2 and TRBJ1-4; no reliable D call. V was pared by 4 bases and J by 4 bases, with 10 bases between. Germline loops: CDR1 SGHTA, CDR2 FQGNSA. The CDR3 length is 14 residues. The CDR3 here is CASSSGSNNEKLFF. The DNA of the CDR3 is TGTGCCAGCAGCTCCGGGTCCAATAATGAAAAACTGTTTTTT.

The sample holds a few counts of this clone. This rearrangement joins TRBV7-2 to TRBJ1-5, with TRBD1 identical over 7 bases. Per germline, CDR1 SGHTA and CDR2 FQGNSA. The junction had 10 bases not matched to a gene; V was cut back by 5 bases and J by 3 bases. The CDR3 consists of 16 residues. For the CDR3, the DNA is TGTGCCAGCAGCCTACAATCCGGGACAGTCAATCAGCCCCAGCATTTT. Translation: CASSLQSGTVNQPQHF.

This clone has a single count. This rearrangement joins TRBV27 to TRBJ1-1; D remains ambiguous. The CDR3 has 15 amino acids. Trimming removed 3 bases from V and 7 bases from J, with 18 bases in between. Germline CDR1 is MNHEY and CDR2 is SMNVEV (reference sequence). The CDR3 DNA follows: TGTGCCAGCAGTTTTGACCCTTCGGTGGAGGGTGAAGCTTTCTTT. It codes for CASSFDPSVEGEAFF.

This chain uses TRBV5-1 with TRBJ2-3; 14 bases map to TRBD2. Germline trimming cut 3 bases from V and 5 bases from J; bases unmatched to any gene: 5. CDR1 is SGHRS and CDR2 is YFSETQ in the germline V gene. The CDR3 length is 16 residues. The CDR3 reads CASSSGTSGSLDTQYF. DNA for the CDR3: TGCGCCAGCAGCTCTGGGACTAGCGGGAGCTTAGATACGCAGTATTTT. The full variable domain, its missing parts supplied by reference TRBV5-1 and TRBJ2-3, is KAGVTQTPRYLIKTRGQQVTLSCSPISGHRSVSWYQQTPGQGLQFLFEYFSETQRNKGNFPGRFSGRQFSNSRSEMNVSTLELGDSALYLCASSSGTSGSLDTQYFGPGTRLTVL.

The chain recombines TRBV15 with TRBJ1-5, with D possibly being TRBD1 (5 bases). Germline assignment: CDR1 LNHNV and CDR2 YYDKDF (reference sequence). V was pared by 1 base and J by 7 bases, with 17 bases between. This CDR3 has 16 residues. The CDR3 loop reads CATSRVIGGVHQPQHF. CDR3 sequence (DNA): TGTGCCACCAGCAGAGTAATAGGAGGGGTTCACCAGCCCCAGCATTTT. Using reference TRBV15 and TRBJ1-5 for the parts outside the CDR3, the full variable domain is DAMVIQNPRYQVTQFGKPVTLSCSQTLNHNVMYWYQQKSSQAPKLLFHYYDKDFNNEADTPDNFQSRRPNTSFCFLDIRSPGLGDTAMYLCATSRVIGGVHQPQHFGDGTRLSIL.

This chain uses TRBV12-3 or TRBV12-4 with TRBJ1-2; D is uncertain. The CDR3 sequence is 13 residues long. V was trimmed by 6 bases and J by 8 bases, leaving 16 bases between them. CDR3 bases: TGTGCCAGCAGCCCCCGCAGTATCTGGGGCTACACCTTC. Protein: CASSPRSIWGYTF.

Only a few counts were recorded for this clone. The chain joins TRBV5-8 to TRBJ1-2; no clear D. The CDR3 totals 13 residues. CDR1 is SGHTS, CDR2 YDEGEE, per germline. The ends were cut back, 1 base at V and 7 bases at J, with 11 bases in the middle. DNA of the CDR3: TGTGCCAGCAGCTTGACAGTCTTTGGTGGCTACACCTTC. Protein product: CASSLTVFGGYTF.

The CDR3 DNA sequence: TGTGCCAGCAGCTCCCACAGGGTTTCCTACGAGCAGTACTTC. The encoded protein is CASSSHRVSYEQYF. This rearrangement joins TRBV7-2 to TRBJ2-7; D perhaps matches TRBD1 (6 bases). The V and J ends lost 4 bases and 1 base respectively, with 11 bases between them. The CDR3 is made up of 14 amino acids. Looked up from germline, CDR1 is SGHTA and CDR2 is FQGNSA.